The present T cell receptor (beta chain) was sequenced within a study of T cell repertoires in cytomegalovirus infection. About the study: It can be stated that public TCR beta signatures indicated CMV infection as well as a matching HLA type. Study findings and constraints: Of the TCR beta families, the public ones yielded a cumulative frequency that identified carriers of CMV plus the relevant HLA.

TCRdb passed the reads through MiXCR, listing each CDR3 protein once. The data show around 540,000 distinct CDR3 sequences, with more than 30% seen just once and roughly a sixth held by the top ten. CDR3 size: 17 residues. Germline loops: CDR1 SGDLS, CDR2 YYNGEE. V shed 1 base and J shed 0 bases, with 14 bases lying between them. This clonotype turned up a few times. Its antigen is currently unknown. The sequenced sample was cultured PBMCs, obtained from culture after CMV antigen stimulation. This chain links TRBV9 with TRBJ1-3; D not certain. The receptor comes from a human donor in good health (CMV status not recorded). Some clones in this sample may be carry-over from other donors' samples. The CDR3: CASSVLDQHVSGNTIYF. Here the CDR3 DNA reads TGTGCCAGCAGCGTATTAGATCAACACGTCTCTGGAAACACCATATATTTT.